The next 29 T cell receptor beta chains were all read from a single sample in a study of T cell responses to AZD1222 COVID-19 vaccine. Method: immunoSEQ multiplex PCR; TCRdb's copy keeps in-frame clones and lacks some. This table has some 170,000 clones, just under 90% appearing once. This specimen was peripheral blood, taken 28 days after the second dose of the MenACWY control vaccine. Receptors were obtained from an adult who received the MenACWY meningococcal vaccine as a control.

V and J are TRBV2 and TRBJ1-5; D unclear. Germline CDR1 reads SNHLY; CDR2 reads FYNNEI. This CDR3 comprises 15 residues. V was clipped by 4 bases and J by 5 bases, with 15 bases between them. The DNA for the CDR3 is TGTGCCAGCAGTGGAAGGGAAAGGCTGGATCAGCCCCAGCATTTT. It encodes CASSGRERLDQPQHF.

This rearrangement joins TRBV30 to TRBJ1-1; D remains ambiguous. V shed 8 bases and J shed 2 bases, with 15 bases lying between them. The CDR3 is 13 residues long. Per germline, CDR1 GTSNPN and CDR2 SVGIG (reference sequence). The CDR3 DNA is TGTGCCCTAAACAAGTGGGGAAACACTGAAGCTTTCTTT. This translates into CALNKWGNTEAFF. Looking up the rest from reference TRBV30 and TRBJ1-1 gives the full variable domain: SQTIHQWPATLVQPVGSPLSLECTVEGTSNPNLYWYRQAAGRGLQLLFYSVGIGQISSEVPQNLSASRPQDRQFILSSKKLLLSDSGFYLCALNKWGNTEAFFGQGTRLTVV.

Written as DNA, the CDR3 is TGTGCCAGCTCCCGAGGCCGGGACACCTACTACAATGAGCAGTTCTTC. This encodes CASSRGRDTYYNEQFF. The gene calls are TRBV3-1 (or the pseudogene TRBV3-2) and TRBJ2-1; tentative D call: TRBD1 (6 bases). Germline CDR1 is LGHDT and CDR2 is YNNKEL (reference sequence). The CDR3 contains 16 residues. The V end lost 8 bases, the J end lost 3 bases, and 20 bases lay between the germline ends.

V gene TRBV6-5 combines with J gene TRBJ1-6; D is possibly TRBD1 (6 bases). Germline V gene lookup returns CDR1 MNHEY and CDR2 SVGAGI. The length of the CDR3 is 16 residues. V was cut by 2 bases and J by 3 bases, with 11 bases left in between. In DNA, the CDR3 is TGTGCCAGCAGTTACAGCAGGGGCCTCTATAATTCACCCCTCCACTTT. It yields the protein CASSYSRGLYNSPLHF.

This sequence joins TRBV6-5 and TRBJ1-1, with unresolved D. Germline CDR1 reads MNHEY; CDR2 reads SVGAGI. The CDR3 totals 15 residues. V was clipped by 0 bases and J by 7 bases, with 15 bases between them. The CDR3, as DNA: TGTGCCAGCAGTTACTCGGGTTTGGGCCCGGGTGAAGCTTTCTTT. Protein: CASSYSGLGPGEAFF.

V gene TRBV5-1 combines with J gene TRBJ2-2, with TRBD1 matching over 7 bases. The CDR3 has 14 residues. Trimming cost V 4 bases and J 8 bases; bases outside gene matches: 8. The V gene's germline CDR1 is SGHRS and CDR2 YFSETQ. The CDR3 spells CASSPLTGNGELFF. The CDR3 region has the DNA TGCGCCAGCAGCCCCCTGACAGGGAATGGGGAGCTGTTTTTT.

This rearrangement joins TRBV7-2 to TRBJ1-2; D remains ambiguous. Deletions cut 3 bases from V and 0 bases from J, with 5 bases between. Germline V gives CDR1 SGHTA, CDR2 FQGNSA. The CDR3 spans 13 residues. CDR3 bases: TGTGCCAGCAGCTTCGCGACTAACTATGGCTACACCTTC. This codes for CASSFATNYGYTF.

The chain couples TRBV7-2 to TRBJ2-1; no reliable D call. Per germline, CDR1 SGHTA and CDR2 FQGNSA. V lost 2 bases, J lost 5 bases, and 13 bases lay in between. The CDR3 is 15 residues long. For the CDR3, the DNA is TGTGCCAGCAGCTTATTATCGGCAGTAAACAATGAGCAGTTCTTC. This codes for CASSLLSAVNNEQFF.

The chain carries TRBV6-2 or TRBV6-3 and TRBJ1-3; D is unclear. Germline V gene data show CDR1 as MNHEY and CDR2 as SVGEGT. Trimming took 0 bases from V and 3 from J, leaving 9 bases between them. This CDR3 has 15 amino acids. In DNA, the CDR3 is TGTGCCAGCAGTTACTCGGGCAGGTTTGGAAACACCATATATTTT. This sequence encodes CASSYSGRFGNTIYF.

The V call is TRBV5-4, the J call TRBJ1-3; D ambiguous. CDR3 size: 11 residues. Per the germline V gene, CDR1 is SGHNT and CDR2 is YYREEE (reference sequence). The V end lost 2 bases, the J end lost 7 bases, and 4 bases lay between the germline ends. DNA for the CDR3: TGTGCCAGCAGCTTCGGGAACACCATATATTTT. It is translated as CASSFGNTIYF.

V usage is TRBV24-1 and J usage is TRBJ1-5, with 9 bases fitting TRBD1. Germline lookup yields CDR1 KGHDR and CDR2 SFDVKD. The CDR3 has 16 residues. Germline trimming cut 5 bases from V and 4 bases from J; bases unmatched to any gene: 8. The CDR3 DNA follows: TGTGCCACCAGTGGCCTCGGGACAGGGTCGAATCAGCCCCAGCATTTT. Protein sequence: CATSGLGTGSNQPQHF.

The V and J genes are TRBV9 and TRBJ1-3, with D perhaps TRBD1 (5 bases). Trimming removed 2 bases at V and 0 bases at J, with 12 bases between. This CDR3 is 16 amino acids long. CDR1 SGDLS and CDR2 YYNGEE come from the germline V gene. CDR3 nucleotide sequence: TGTGCCAGCAGCGTCGCTGGAAGGGGCTCTGGAAACACCATATATTTT. Translated: CASSVAGRGSGNTIYF.

This rearrangement joins TRBV30 to TRBJ2-1; D is possibly TRBD1 (6 bases). The CDR3 is 17 residues long. Trimming pared 2 bases from V and 8 bases from J, leaving 25 bases between. Germline CDR1 is GTSNPN and CDR2 is SVGIG (reference sequence). CDR3 nucleotide sequence: TGTGCCTGGAGTCTCACAGGGTGGGCTGCCTCAGGCGATGAGCAGTTCTTC. Translation: CAWSLTGWAASGDEQFF.

The table lists this clone with a count of one. The J gene is TRBJ2-7, the V gene TRBV15; D call uncertain. The germline CDR1 and CDR2 sequences are LNHNV and YYDKDF (reference sequence). The CDR3 covers 14 residues. V dropped 5 bases and J dropped 3 bases, with 14 bases sitting between them. CDR3 sequence (DNA): TGTGCCACCAGCCTATTTGGTGGGGACTACGAGCAGTACTTC. Its translation: CATSLFGGDYEQYF.

V and J are TRBV27 and TRBJ2-3; weak D call: TRBD2 (6 bases). This CDR3 is built from 15 residues. Germline values: CDR1 MNHEY, CDR2 SMNVEV (reference sequence). V shed 5 bases and J shed 1 base, with 13 bases lying between them. The CDR3 coding sequence is TGTGCCAGCAGTACCACATCGGGGGGCACAGATACGCAGTATTTT. Translated, it gives CASSTTSGGTDTQYF.

The J gene is TRBJ2-7, the V gene TRBV28, with 7 positions matching TRBD2. This CDR3 contains 14 residues. Germline values: CDR1 MDHEN, CDR2 SYDVKM. Germline trimming cut 3 bases from V and 6 bases from J; bases unmatched to any gene: 8. The CDR3 protein is CASSFLMGGSEQYF. The CDR3 DNA reads as TGTGCCAGCAGTTTCTTGATGGGCGGGAGCGAGCAGTACTTC.

This clone was seen only once. The chain joins TRBV15 to TRBJ2-3, with D uncertain. The CDR3 consists of 13 residues. Germline lookup yields CDR1 LNHNV and CDR2 YYDKDF (reference sequence). The V and J ends lost 1 base and 5 bases respectively, with 7 bases between them. CDR3 sequence (DNA): TGTGCCACCAGCAGAGCTAGTCTAGATACGCAGTATTTT. Protein product: CATSRASLDTQYF.

V gene TRBV21-1 combines with J gene TRBJ2-6; TRBD1 is the table's D call, not checked against the DNA. TRBV21-1 is flagged as a pseudogene. The CDR3 is 19 amino acids. CDR3 DNA: TGTGCCAGCTCTACAGGGGTGGGGACTTTCTGTTCTGGGGCCAACGTCCTGACTTTC. Translating gives CASSTGVGTFCSGANVLTF.

This clone was observed a single time. The chain employs TRBV5-1 and TRBJ1-2; 9 nucleotides align to TRBD1. Trimming removed 1 base from V and 7 bases from J; junction bases left unmatched: 5. CDR3 length: 14 residues. Germline CDR1 and CDR2: SGHRS and YFSETQ. DNA for the CDR3: TGCGCCAGCAGCTTGACAGGGGGCAGAGGTGGCTACACCTTC. It yields the protein CASSLTGGRGGYTF.

The chain is built from TRBV7-2 and TRBJ1-4; D is uncertain. The ends were cut back, 1 base at V and 6 bases at J, with 6 bases in the middle. This CDR3 has 13 amino acids. From germline, CDR1 is SGHTA and CDR2 FQGNSA. CDR3 coding DNA: TGTGCCAGCAGCTTAGGGGCAGATGAAAAACTGTTTTTT. Translating gives CASSLGADEKLFF.

The V and J genes are TRBV6-2 or TRBV6-3 and TRBJ1-1, with a weak D call TRBD1 (5 bases). The V gene lost 0 bases and the J gene lost 10 bases, with 9 bases spanning the gap. CDR1 and CDR2 (germline): MNHEY, SVGEGT. The CDR3 totals 12 residues. The CDR3 reads CASSYSRQGAFF. The CDR3 bases are TGTGCCAGCAGTTACTCAAGGCAGGGAGCTTTCTTT.

The chain combines TRBV9 with TRBJ1-1; TRBD1 agrees at 7 bases. CDR3 length equals 14 residues. CDR1 is SGDLS and CDR2 is YYNGEE in the germline V gene. V was clipped by 5 bases and J by 1 base; unmatched bases: 5. The CDR3 loop reads CASREGAANTEAFF. Here the CDR3 DNA reads TGTGCCAGCAGGGAGGGGGCAGCGAACACTGAAGCTTTCTTT.

This chain uses TRBV7-2 with TRBJ2-3; 9 bases map to TRBD1. Unmatched junction bases numbered 7, after V lost 5 bases and J lost 4 bases. CDR3 length equals 15 residues. CDR1 is SGHTA and CDR2 is FQGNSA in the germline V gene. The CDR3, as DNA: TGTGCCAGCAGCGCACAGGGGGCGAGCTCAGATACGCAGTATTTT. Protein: CASSAQGASSDTQYF. Using reference TRBV7-2 and TRBJ2-3 for the parts outside the CDR3, the full variable domain is GAGVSQSPSNKVTEKGKDVELRCDPISGHTALYWYRQSLGQGLEFLIYFQGNSAPDKSGLPSDRFSAERTGGSVSTLTIQRTQQEDSAVYLCASSAQGASSDTQYFGPGTRLTVL.

The J gene is TRBJ2-2, the V gene TRBV6-5; D remains unclear. V lost 7 bases to trimming and J lost 1 base, with 10 bases between them. The CDR3 covers 14 residues. From germline, CDR1 is MNHEY and CDR2 SVGAGI. The CDR3 nucleotides read TGTGCCAGCACCGGGTTGGAGAACACCGGGGAGCTGTTTTTT. Its protein product is CASTGLENTGELFF.

The V and J genes are TRBV9 and TRBJ1-1; D gene unclear. V dropped 4 bases and J dropped 6 bases, with 13 bases sitting between them. The CDR3 totals 13 residues. Germline CDR1 SGDLS, CDR2 YYNGEE. CDR3 sequence reads: CASSSGPFPEAFF. The CDR3 coding sequence is TGTGCCAGCAGCTCCGGACCGTTCCCTGAAGCTTTCTTT.

V is TRBV6-5 and J is TRBJ2-1; the D gene could be TRBD1 or TRBD2 (5 bases each). The CDR3 consists of 11 residues. The germline CDR1 and CDR2 sequences are MNHEY and SVGAGI. V was pared by 6 bases and J by 9 bases, with 9 bases between. The CDR3 sequence is CASRGVGEQFF. The CDR3 DNA follows: TGTGCCAGCAGGGGGGTGGGTGAGCAGTTCTTC.

The chain joins TRBV30 to TRBJ2-5; possible D gene TRBD2, 7 bases. CDR3 length equals 12 residues. Per germline, CDR1 GTSNPN and CDR2 SVGIG (reference sequence). Between the trimmed V and J ends, which lost 2 bases and 4 bases, there was a span of 8 bases. This CDR3 reads CAWSRGGETQYF. CDR3 bases: TGTGCCTGGAGTAGGGGGGGAGAGACCCAGTACTTC.

V usage is TRBV28 and J usage is TRBJ1-1; D is unresolved. There are 12 residues in the CDR3. V shed 3 bases and J shed 7 bases, with 9 bases lying between them. Germline CDR1 MDHEN, CDR2 SYDVKM. This CDR3 is CASSLPFIEAFF. DNA for the CDR3: TGTGCCAGCAGTTTGCCCTTTATTGAAGCTTTCTTT.

The rearrangement uses TRBV9 and TRBJ2-7; 9 bases line up with TRBD2. V lost 5 bases, J lost 2 bases, and 11 bases stayed unmatched. CDR1 and CDR2 (germline): SGDLS, YYNGEE. This CDR3 has 16 amino acids. The CDR3 DNA follows: TGTGCCAGCAGTGCCCGCGGGAGCGGGAGGACCTACGAGCAGTACTTC. Translated: CASSARGSGRTYEQYF.